Listed here is a single TCR beta chain. This sample was included in a study of OX40 agonist ivuxolimab in advanced cancers. Some clones are missing from TCRdb's copy, which holds only in-frame ones; the method was immunoSEQ multiplex PCR. The sample contains fewer than 95,000 clones, almost 85% of which appear only once. Autoimmune disease history or systemic immunosuppression disqualified patients. Specimen: CD4+ or CD8+ T cells sorted from blood, collected in a trial of the OX40 agonist ivuxolimab. The origin of this receptor is an adult with an advanced solid tumor such as melanoma, head and neck, liver or kidney cancer.

The CDR3 loop reads CASSSPPGGPSTQYF. The CDR3 DNA reads as TGTGCCAGCAGCTCCCCCCCCGGCGGGCCCAGTACGCAGTATTTT. The chain uses TRBV7-2 and TRBJ2-3; D might be TRBD2 (5 bases). The V and J ends lost 4 bases and 8 bases respectively, with 19 bases between them. Germline V CDR1 and CDR2: SGHTA, FQGNSA. The CDR3 is made up of 15 amino acids.